This T cell receptor beta chain is drawn from a study of identical twins. This clonotype came up many times. Its antigen remains unknown. TCRdb re-called the 5' RACE reads through MiXCR, storing one row per CDR3 protein. The sample lists fewer than 350,000 distinct CDR3 sequences, about 8.1% occurring once. Overall study results and limits: There is a chance that invariant MAIT and iNKT cells partially muddied zero-insertion analyses.

Germline trimming cut 7 bases from V and 1 base from J; bases unmatched to any gene: 7. This CDR3 contains 15 residues. Only healthy Caucasians were included as donors. The sample was also linked to a second study, of yellow fever vaccine responses in identical twins.

This clonotype originated in a young woman in good health. The sample comprised memory (CD45RO+) T cells sorted from blood. The chain combines TRBV12-3 or TRBV12-4 with TRBJ1-2, with 9 bases lining up with TRBD1. DNA of the CDR3: TGTGCCAGCATCCTACAGGGGGCGAGTAACTATGGCTACACCTTC. The encoded protein is CASILQGASNYGYTF.